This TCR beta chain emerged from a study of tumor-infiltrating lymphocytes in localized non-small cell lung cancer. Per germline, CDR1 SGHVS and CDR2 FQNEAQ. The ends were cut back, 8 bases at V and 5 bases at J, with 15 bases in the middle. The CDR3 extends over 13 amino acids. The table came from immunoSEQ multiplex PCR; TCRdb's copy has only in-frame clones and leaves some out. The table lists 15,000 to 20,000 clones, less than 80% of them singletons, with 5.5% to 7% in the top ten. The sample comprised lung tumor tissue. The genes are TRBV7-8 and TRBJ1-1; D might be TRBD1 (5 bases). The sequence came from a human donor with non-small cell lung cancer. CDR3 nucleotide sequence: TGTGCCAGCCGACGAGCGGGGGAGACTGAAGCTTTCTTT. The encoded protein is CASRRAGETEAFF.